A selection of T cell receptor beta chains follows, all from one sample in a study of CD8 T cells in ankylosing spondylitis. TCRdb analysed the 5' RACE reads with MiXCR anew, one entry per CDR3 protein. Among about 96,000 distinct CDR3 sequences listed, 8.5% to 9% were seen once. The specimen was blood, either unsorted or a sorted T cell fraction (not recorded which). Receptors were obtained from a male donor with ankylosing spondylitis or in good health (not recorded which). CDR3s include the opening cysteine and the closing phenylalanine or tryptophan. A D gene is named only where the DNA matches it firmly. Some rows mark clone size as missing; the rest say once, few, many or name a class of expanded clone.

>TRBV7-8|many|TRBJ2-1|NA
CASSLGVDEQFF
TGTGCCAGCAGCTTAGGGGTGGATGAGCAGTTCTTC
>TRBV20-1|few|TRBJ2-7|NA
CSANDRYEQYF
TGCAGTGCCAACGATAGGTACGAGCAGTACTTC
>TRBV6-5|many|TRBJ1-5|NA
CASSYNPANQPQHF
TGTGCCAGCAGTTACAACCCAGCAAATCAGCCCCAGCATTTT
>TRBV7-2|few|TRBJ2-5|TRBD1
CASSTRQGETQYF
TGTGCCAGCAGCACCAGACAGGGAGAGACCCAGTACTTC
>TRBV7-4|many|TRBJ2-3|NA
CASSLVSGTQYF
TGTGCCAGCAGCTTAGTGTCGGGTACGCAGTATTTT
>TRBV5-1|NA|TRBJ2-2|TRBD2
CASSFSGVANTGELFF
TGTGCCAGCAGCTTTAGCGGGGTAGCTAACACCGGGGAGCTGTTTTTT
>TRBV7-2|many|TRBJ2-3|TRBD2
CASSLQSGATDTQYF
TGTGCCAGCAGCCTCCAAAGCGGGGCCACAGATACGCAGTATTTT
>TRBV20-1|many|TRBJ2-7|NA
CSARPRPGRKPYEQYF
TGCAGTGCTAGACCTCGTCCGGGACGGAAACCCTACGAGCAGTACTTC
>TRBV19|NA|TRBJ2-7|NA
CASSIGRSYEQYF
TGTGCCAGTAGTATAGGAAGGAGTTACGAGCAGTACTTC
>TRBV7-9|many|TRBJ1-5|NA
CASSLGGQPQHF
TGTGCCAGCAGCTTAGGGGGTCAGCCCCAGCATTTT
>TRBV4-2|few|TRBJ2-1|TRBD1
CASSPGTDNNEQFF
TGTGCCAGCAGCCCCGGGACAGACAACAATGAGCAGTTCTTC
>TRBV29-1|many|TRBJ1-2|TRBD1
CSVEAPLTGEGQNGYTF
TGCAGCGTTGAAGCCCCCTTAACAGGGGAGGGGCAAAATGGCTACACCTTC
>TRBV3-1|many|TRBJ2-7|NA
CASSLGFVSYEQYF
TGTGCCAGCAGCCTCGGGTTCGTTTCCTACGAGCAGTACTTC
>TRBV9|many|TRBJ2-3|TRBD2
CASSPLSGERTDTQYF
TGTGCCAGCAGCCCCCTTAGCGGGGAGCGCACAGATACGCAGTATTTT
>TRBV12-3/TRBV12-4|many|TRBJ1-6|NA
CASSYPSSPLHF
TGTGCCAGCAGTTATCCCAGTTCACCCCTCCACTTT
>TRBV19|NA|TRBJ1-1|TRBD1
CASRDGQGNTMNTEAFF
TGTGCCAGTAGGGATGGACAGGGGAATACTATGAACACTGAAGCTTTCTTT
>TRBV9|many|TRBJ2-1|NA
CASSAQLEYNEQFF
TGTGCCAGCAGCGCACAATTAGAGTACAATGAGCAGTTCTTC
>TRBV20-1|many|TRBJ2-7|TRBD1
CSSTDGQGGSYEQYF
TGCAGTTCAACGGACGGACAGGGGGGATCCTACGAGCAGTACTTC
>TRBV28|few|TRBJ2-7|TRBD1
CATLPGGLAYEQYF
TGTGCCACCCTCCCAGGGGGCCTTGCCTACGAGCAGTACTTC
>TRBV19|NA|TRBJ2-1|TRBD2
CASSISSGTHNEQFF
TGTGCCAGTAGTATTTCTAGCGGAACTCACAATGAGCAGTTCTTC
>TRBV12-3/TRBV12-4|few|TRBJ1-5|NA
CASTDADPFQPQHF
TGTGCCAGCACCGACGCGGACCCCTTTCAGCCCCAGCATTTT
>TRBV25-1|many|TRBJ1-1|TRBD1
CASSKTGANTEAFF
TGTGCCAGCAGTAAGACAGGGGCGAATACTGAAGCTTTCTTT
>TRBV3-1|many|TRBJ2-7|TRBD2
CASGSGGGYEQYF
TGTGCCAGCGGCAGTGGCGGGGGTTACGAGCAGTACTTC
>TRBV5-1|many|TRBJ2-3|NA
CASSLGRHSTDTQYF
TGCGCCAGCAGCTTGGGGCGCCACTCCACAGATACGCAGTATTTT
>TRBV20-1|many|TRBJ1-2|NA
CSASSGSGYTF
TGCAGTGCTAGTTCTGGGAGCGGCTACACCTTC
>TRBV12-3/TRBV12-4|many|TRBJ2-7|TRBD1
CASSLADRDLSNDPRYEQYF
TGTGCCAGCAGTTTAGCGGACAGGGACCTGTCAAATGACCCTAGATACGAGCAGTACTTC
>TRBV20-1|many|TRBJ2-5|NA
CSARDVLVPGGSTQYF
TGCAGTGCTAGAGATGTCCTTGTCCCAGGAGGTTCGACCCAGTACTTC
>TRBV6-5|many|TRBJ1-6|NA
CASSSTAGGSPLHF
TGTGCCAGCAGTTCTACGGCAGGCGGTTCACCCCTCCACTTT
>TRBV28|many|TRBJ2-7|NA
CASFSTAASSYEQYF
TGTGCCAGCTTTTCGACGGCAGCCTCCTCCTACGAGCAGTACTTC
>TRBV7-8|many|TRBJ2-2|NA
CASISGNSATGELFF
TGTGCCAGCATTAGCGGCAATTCGGCCACCGGGGAGCTGTTTTTT
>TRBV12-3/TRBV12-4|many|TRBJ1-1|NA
CASSLGLEAFF
TGTGCCAGCAGTCTCGGACTTGAAGCTTTCTTT